This T cell receptor delta chain originates from a study of gamma-delta T cells after stem cell transplantation (dated by TCRdb to 2016 to 2017). Measured from the cysteine to the phenylalanine, the CDR3 is 18 residues long. The CDR3 DNA has 54 bases and is translated from base 1. According to the germline V gene, CDR1 reads GEAIGNYY and CDR2 reads EKD. For this chain, trimming is 3 bases at the V end and 0 bases at the J end, and the number of junction bases without a gene match is 13. In regard to this clone: What antigen it recognizes has not been identified. Per-nucleotide qualities are absent, and no much larger clonotype sits a single base away. The same CDR3 also results from other DNA sequences found in this sample.

The method behind the library was RT-PCR. These reads were obtained on an Illumina MiSeq. Identical DNA sequences were merged into single rows after TCRdb reprocessed the public reads with CATT. The table for this sample lists some 20 delta-chain clones. Sequencing was performed on gamma-delta T cells. The chain is made from TRDV2 and TRDJ1, and 9 bases in between align with TRDD3. The sequence derives from a human donor. It is not recorded whose cells these are; they may come from a transplant donor. This table probably holds off-target reads from a library built for another chain. The DNA sequence is given as TGTGCCTGTGACTCTCTCCTACTGGGGGAACGGTACACCGATAAACTCATCTTT. Translation gives CACDSLLLGERYTDKLIF.